The T cell receptor beta chain under discussion was sequenced for a study of T-cell reconstitution after alpha-beta-depleted transplantation in children. Study findings and constraints: There were reportedly several hundred expanded graft clones from which alpha-beta T cells came about two months after transplant. The study traced high day-60 TCRbeta diversity in some patients to surviving recipient T cells and thymic progenitors. The main origin of T-cell counts and diversity one year after transplant was newly produced T cells.

The table lists this clonotype with many counts. Its antigen is not known. Trimming cost V 3 bases and J 4 bases, with 9 bases left between them. The CDR3 covers 13 residues. A TCRbeta library incorporating unique molecular identifiers was prepared. One entry per CDR3 protein results from TCRdb running MiXCR on the PCR reads. The repertoire holds 55,000 to 90,000 distinct CDR3 sequences, with 4.9% as singletons. This specimen consisted of PBMCs, mostly from graft donor cells, obtained 180 days after TCRalphabeta/CD19-depleted stem cell transplant. The receptor's source is a boy less than two years old who had a stem cell transplant for acute myeloid leukemia, so the T cells may come from the graft donor. V gene TRBV12-3 or TRBV12-4 combines with J gene TRBJ1-2, with D possibly being TRBD1 (5 bases). Here the CDR3 reads CASSLTESYGYTF. The CDR3 region has the DNA TGTGCCAGCAGTTTGACAGAGTCCTATGGCTACACCTTC.